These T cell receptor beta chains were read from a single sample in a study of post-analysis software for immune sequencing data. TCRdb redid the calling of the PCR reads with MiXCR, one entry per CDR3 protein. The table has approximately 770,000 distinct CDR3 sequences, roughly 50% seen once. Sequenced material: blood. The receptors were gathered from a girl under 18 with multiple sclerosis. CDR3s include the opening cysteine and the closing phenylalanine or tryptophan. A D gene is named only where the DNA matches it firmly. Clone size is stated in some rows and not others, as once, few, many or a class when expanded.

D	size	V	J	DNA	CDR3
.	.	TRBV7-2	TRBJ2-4	TGTGCCAGCAGCTTAGTGGGGCTAGCGATGACCAAAAACATTCAGTACTTC	CASSLVGLAMTKNIQYF
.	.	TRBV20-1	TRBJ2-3	TGCAGTGCTTCCATAAGGGGGGATACGCAGTATTTT	CSASIRGDTQYF
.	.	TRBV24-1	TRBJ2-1	TGTGCCACCAGTGACTGGGTAGAGCAGTTCTTC	CATSDWVEQFF
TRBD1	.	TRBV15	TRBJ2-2	TGTGCCACCAGGGGTCCCGGGACAGGGAACACCGGGGAGCTGTTTTTT	CATRGPGTGNTGELFF
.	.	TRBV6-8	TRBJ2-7	TGTGCCAGCACTCCCCCGAGACAGCAATACGAGCAGTACTTC	CASTPPRQQYEQYF
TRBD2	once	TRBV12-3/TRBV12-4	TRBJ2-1	TGTGCCAGCATTAAGCGGGACCCTTGGGATGAGCAGTTCTTC	CASIKRDPWDEQFF
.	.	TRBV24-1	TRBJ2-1	TGTGCCAGCAGAGGGGGGCGGGAGCAGGGTGAGCAGTTCTTC	CASRGGREQGEQFF
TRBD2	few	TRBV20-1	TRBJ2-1	TGCAGTGCTAAGGTTCCAGCGGGAGGCTCCTACAATGAGCAGTTCTTC	CSAKVPAGGSYNEQFF
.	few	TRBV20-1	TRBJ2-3	TGCAGTGCTAGACCTCCGGGTTGGGGCACAGATACGCAGTATTTT	CSARPPGWGTDTQYF
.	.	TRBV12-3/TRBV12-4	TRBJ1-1	TGTGCCAGCAGCCCCGGGGGGGCGGCTGAAGCTTTCTTT	CASSPGGAAEAFF
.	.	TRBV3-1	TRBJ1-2	TGTGCCAGCAGCCAAGAAATACCGGCCGGCTACACCTTC	CASSQEIPAGYTF
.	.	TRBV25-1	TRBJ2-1	TGTGCCAGCAGTGAATATGGGGGGACGGCCTCCTACAATGAGCAGTTCTTC	CASSEYGGTASYNEQFF
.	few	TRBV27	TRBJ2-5	TGTGCCAGCAGCAGACTAGCAAGGGGGGGGGAGACCCAGTACTTC	CASSRLARGGETQYF
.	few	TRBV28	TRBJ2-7	TGTGCCAGCAGTCAGACGGACTACGAGCAGTACTTC	CASSQTDYEQYF
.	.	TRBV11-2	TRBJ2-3	TGTGCCAGCAGCCGGGGACGGCAAGGGTCAGATACGCAGTATTTT	CASSRGRQGSDTQYF
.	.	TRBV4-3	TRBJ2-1	TGCGCCAGCAGCCAAGGGCGCTGGTGGGAGCAGTTCTTC	CASSQGRWWEQFF
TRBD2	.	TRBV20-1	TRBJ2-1	TGCAGTGCTTCCGGGACTAGCGGGCTGTACAATGAGCAGTTCTTC	CSASGTSGLYNEQFF
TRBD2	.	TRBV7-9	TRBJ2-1	TGTGCCAGCAGCCCAGCGGGAGGAGTTCGCCATGAGCAGTTCTTC	CASSPAGGVRHEQFF
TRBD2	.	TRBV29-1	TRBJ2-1	TGCAGCGCCGTCGGCCCGGGACTAGGGCCGTTCTTC	CSAVGPGLGPFF
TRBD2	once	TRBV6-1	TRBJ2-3	TGTGCCAGCAGTGAACAGACTAGCGGGCCAGATACGCAGTATTTT	CASSEQTSGPDTQYF
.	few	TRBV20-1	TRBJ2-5	TGCAGTGCCCAACTACGGGAGACCCAGTACTTC	CSAQLRETQYF
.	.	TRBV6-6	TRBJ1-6	TGTGCCAGCACAATACAGGTCCCTCAATCACCCCTCCACTTT	CASTIQVPQSPLHF
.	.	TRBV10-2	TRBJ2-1	TGCGCCAGCAGGGAGGACTACAATGAGCAGTTCTTC	CASREDYNEQFF
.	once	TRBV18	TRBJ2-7	TGTGCCAGCTCCTCGGACGGCGGGAATCGAAACGAGCAGTACTTC	CASSSDGGNRNEQYF
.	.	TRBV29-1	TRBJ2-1	TGCAGCGTCCGGTCGAAGAGAGGACCAACCAATGAGCAGTTCTTC	CSVRSKRGPTNEQFF
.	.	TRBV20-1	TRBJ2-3	TGCAGCGCACGCCCGAGGGCAGATACGCAGTATTTT	CSARPRADTQYF
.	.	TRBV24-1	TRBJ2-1	TGTGCCACCAGTGATCCCGGCCACGTGAGCTCCTACAATGAGCAGTTCTTC	CATSDPGHVSSYNEQFF
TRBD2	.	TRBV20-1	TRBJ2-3	TGCAGTGCTGCGGGGGGGGCGGGAGATAGCACAGATACGCAGTATTTT	CSAAGGAGDSTDTQYF
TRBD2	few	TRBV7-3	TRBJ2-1	TGTGCCAGCAGTTTGAGGCGGGAGTACAATGAGCAGTTCTTC	CASSLRREYNEQFF
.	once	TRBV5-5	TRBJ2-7	TGTGCCAGCAGCTTGGGGGGGACACGGGTCCGCTACGAGCAGTACTTC	CASSLGGTRVRYEQYF
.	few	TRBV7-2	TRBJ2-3	TGTGCCAGCAGCTACCCGAGGAGCGGGAGCACAGATACGCAGTATTTT	CASSYPRSGSTDTQYF
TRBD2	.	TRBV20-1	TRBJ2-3	TGCAGTGCTAGGCCGAGATATCGAGGGACTATCGGGGATACGCAGTATTTT	CSARPRYRGTIGDTQYF
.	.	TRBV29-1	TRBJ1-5	TGCAGCGTCGCTAGTCCGGGCGGGCCCCAGCATTTT	CSVASPGGPQHF
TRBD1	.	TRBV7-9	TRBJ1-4	TGTGCCAGCAGCTTAGGAACCGGGACAGTCAATGAAAAACTGTTTTTT	CASSLGTGTVNEKLFF
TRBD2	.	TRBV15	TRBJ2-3	TGTGCCACCAGCAGAGCTGAAGCGGGAGGGGGAGATACGCAGTATTTT	CATSRAEAGGGDTQYF
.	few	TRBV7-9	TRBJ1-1	TGTGCCAGCAGCAACAGGACGGCGAACACTGAAGCTTTCTTT	CASSNRTANTEAFF
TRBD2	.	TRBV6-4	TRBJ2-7	TGTGCCAGCAGTGAATGGCTAGCGGGAGACGAGCAGTACTTC	CASSEWLAGDEQYF
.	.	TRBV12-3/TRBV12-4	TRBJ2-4	TGTGCCAGCCGCCGGGGCACCGACCTAGCCAAAAACATTCAGTACTTC	CASRRGTDLAKNIQYF
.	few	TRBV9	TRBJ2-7	TGTGCCAGCAGCGTAGAAGGGACCGCCGACTACGAGCAGTACTTC	CASSVEGTADYEQYF
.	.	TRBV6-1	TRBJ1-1	TGTGCCAGCACGGGTTGGACGGACACTGAAGCTTTCTTT	CASTGWTDTEAFF
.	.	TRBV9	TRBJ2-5	TGTGCCAGCACCTTTTACGGGGGCAGCCAAGAGACCCAGTACTTC	CASTFYGGSQETQYF
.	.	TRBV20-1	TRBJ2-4	TGCAGTGCTCGGACCATGGGCGGAGAGCAGTACTTC	CSARTMGGEQYF
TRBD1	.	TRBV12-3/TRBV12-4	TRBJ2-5	TGTGCCAGCAGTCCCTGGACAGGGCAGCGAGAGACCCAGTACTTC	CASSPWTGQRETQYF
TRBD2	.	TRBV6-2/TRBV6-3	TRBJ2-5	TGTGCCAGCAGCTCACGCCGAGACGTCGGACTAGAGTACTTC	CASSSRRDVGLEYF
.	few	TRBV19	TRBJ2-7	TGTGCCAGTAGTATGGGAGGTCGGACGGGGGACGAGCAGTACTTC	CASSMGGRTGDEQYF
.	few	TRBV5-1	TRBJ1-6	TGCGCCAGCAGATTCGGGGGACCAGGAGATTCACCCCTCCACTTT	CASRFGGPGDSPLHF
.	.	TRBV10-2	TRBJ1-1	TGCGCCAGCACTGAGGGAGGGACTGAAGCTTTCTTT	CASTEGGTEAFF
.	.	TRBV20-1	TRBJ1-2	TGCAGTGCTAGGATGGGGGTTCCTGGCTACACCTTC	CSARMGVPGYTF
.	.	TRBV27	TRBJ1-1	TGTGCGAGCAGTTTGCGGTCCTTTGGCGCTGAAGCTTTCTTT	CASSLRSFGAEAFF
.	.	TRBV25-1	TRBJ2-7	TGTGCCAGCACCCAAAACTACGAGCAGTACTTC	CASTQNYEQYF
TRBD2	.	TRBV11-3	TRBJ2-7	TGTGCCAGCAGCTCAAAGCGGGATAAAGTCTCCGAGCAGTACTTC	CASSSKRDKVSEQYF
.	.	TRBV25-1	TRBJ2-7	TGTGCCAGCAGTCCCCATCCCAGCGCTAGACTATCCTACGAGCAGTACTTC	CASSPHPSARLSYEQYF
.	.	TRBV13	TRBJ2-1	TGTGCCAGCAGCTTAAACGCCGGGGTTTACAATGAGCAGTTCTTC	CASSLNAGVYNEQFF
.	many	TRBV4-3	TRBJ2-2	TGCGCCAGCAGCCAGGACCGGGGGAACACCGGGGAGCTGTTTTTT	CASSQDRGNTGELFF